The sample holds many counts of the clone carrying this T cell receptor beta chain. Its target is not known. Germline lookup yields CDR1 SGHTA and CDR2 FQGNSA. Trimming removed 3 bases at V and 4 bases at J, with 10 bases between. CDR3 length: 13 residues. TCRdb redid the calling of the reads with MiXCR, one entry per CDR3 protein. The repertoire holds about 230,000 distinct CDR3 sequences, with 22% as singletons. These data originate in a study of T cell repertoires in cytomegalovirus infection. Study-wide results and limits: Dominant in the ex vivo response were TCR beta clonotypes restricted by HLA-C and specific for CMV. Individuals carrying CMV plus the relevant HLA were identified by cumulative frequency of public TCR beta families.

The sample was CD8+ T cells from PBMCs. V is TRBV7-2 and J is TRBJ2-7; no reliable D call. The receptor's source is a human donor in good health (CMV status not recorded). Some clones in this sample may be carry-over from other donors' samples. In nucleotides, the CDR3 is TGTGCCAGCAGCTTCCGTCGTGCGTACGAGCAGTACTTC. Translation gives CASSFRRAYEQYF. Variable domain in full (rest from reference TRBV7-2 and TRBJ2-7): GAGVSQSPSNKVTEKGKDVELRCDPISGHTALYWYRQSLGQGLEFLIYFQGNSAPDKSGLPSDRFSAERTGGSVSTLTIQRTQQEDSAVYLCASSFRRAYEQYFGPGTRLTVT.